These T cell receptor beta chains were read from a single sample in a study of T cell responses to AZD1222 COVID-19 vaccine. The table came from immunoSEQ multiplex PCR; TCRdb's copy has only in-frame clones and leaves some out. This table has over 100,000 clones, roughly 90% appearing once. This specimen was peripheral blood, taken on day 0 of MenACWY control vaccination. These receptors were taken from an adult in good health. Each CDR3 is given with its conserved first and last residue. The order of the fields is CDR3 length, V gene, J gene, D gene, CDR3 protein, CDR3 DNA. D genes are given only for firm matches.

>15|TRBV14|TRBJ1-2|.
CASSQGLTGSYGYTF
TGTGCCAGCAGCCAAGGGCTGACGGGATCCTATGGCTACACCTTC
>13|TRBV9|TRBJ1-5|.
CASSVEEDQPQHF
TGTGCCAGCAGCGTAGAGGAGGATCAGCCCCAGCATTTT
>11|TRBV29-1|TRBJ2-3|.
CSVELTDTQYF
TGCAGCGTTGAACTCACAGATACGCAGTATTTT
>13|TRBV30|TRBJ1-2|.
CAWSVRESYGYTF
TGTGCCTGGAGTGTAAGGGAGAGCTATGGCTACACCTTC
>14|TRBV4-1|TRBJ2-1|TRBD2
CASSRRRGEDEQFF
TGCGCCAGCAGCCGTCGGCGGGGGGAAGATGAGCAGTTCTTC
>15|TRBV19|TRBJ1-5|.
CASSIGGGGNQPQHF
TGTGCCAGTAGTATTGGGGGGGGTGGCAATCAGCCCCAGCATTTT
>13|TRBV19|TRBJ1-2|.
CASSSEGAGGYTF
TGTGCCAGTAGTTCCGAGGGCGCCGGCGGCTACACCTTC
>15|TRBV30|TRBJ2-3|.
CAWSEGGASTDTQYF
TGTGCCTGGAGTGAGGGGGGGGCCAGCACAGATACGCAGTATTTT
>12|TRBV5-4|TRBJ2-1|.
CASSQGGNEQFF
TGTGCCAGCAGCCAGGGTGGGAATGAGCAGTTCTTC
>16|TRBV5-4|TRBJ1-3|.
CASSSNMPTSGNTIYF
TGTGCCAGCAGCTCGAATATGCCAACCTCTGGAAACACCATATATTTT
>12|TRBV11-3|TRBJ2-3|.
CASSPGGDTQYF
TGTGCCAGCAGCCCTGGGGGAGATACGCAGTATTTT
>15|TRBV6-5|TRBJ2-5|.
CATSWEAGDRKTQYF
TGTGCCACGTCCTGGGAGGCAGGGGATAGAAAGACCCAGTACTTC
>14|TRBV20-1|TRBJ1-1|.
CSASRPGMNTEAFF
TGCAGTGCTAGTAGGCCAGGGATGAACACTGAAGCTTTCTTT
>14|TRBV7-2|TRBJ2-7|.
CASSLQGSSYEQYF
TGTGCCAGCAGCTTACAGGGGAGCTCCTACGAGCAGTACTTC
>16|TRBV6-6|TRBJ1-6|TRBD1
CASSYGAGGANSPLHF
TGTGCCAGCAGTTACGGTGCAGGGGGTGCTAATTCACCCCTCCACTTT
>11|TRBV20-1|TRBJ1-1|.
CSADWNTEAFF
TGCAGTGCGGACTGGAACACTGAAGCTTTCTTT
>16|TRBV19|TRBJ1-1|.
CASRSAGGARPTLAFF
TGTGCCAGTAGGTCGGCTGGTGGGGCCCGCCCCACTTTAGCTTTCTTT
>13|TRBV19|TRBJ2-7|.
CASSTAGPYEQYF
TGTGCCAGTAGTACGGCAGGGCCCTACGAGCAGTACTTC
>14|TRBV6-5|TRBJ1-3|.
CASRSGTSGNTIYF
TGTGCCAGCAGAAGTGGGACTAGTGGAAACACCATATATTTT
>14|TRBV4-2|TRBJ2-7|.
CASSQWAGSYEQYF
TGTGCCAGCAGCCAATGGGCCGGAAGCTACGAGCAGTACTTC
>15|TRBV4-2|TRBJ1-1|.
CASSPRGRMNTEAFF
TGTGCCAGCAGCCCACGGGGGCGGATGAACACTGAAGCTTTCTTT
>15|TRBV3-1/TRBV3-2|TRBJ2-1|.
CASSPSLSSYNEQFF
TGTGCCAGCAGCCCCTCCCTTAGCTCCTACAATGAGCAGTTCTTC